This T cell receptor (beta chain) was sequenced for a study of cytomegalovirus exposure and HLA in healthy donors. With 60 Vbeta and 13 Jbeta primers, the PCR was carried out. TCRdb's copy holds only in-frame clones and misses some; the assay was immunoSEQ multiplex PCR. Of around 130,000 clones listed, 65% to 80% are singletons. Germline values: CDR1 GTSNPN, CDR2 SVGIG (reference sequence). This CDR3 has 13 residues. Trimming cost V 4 bases and J 3 bases, with 12 bases left between them. The sample holds many counts of this clone. This sequence was found in a woman between 18 and 30 years old in good health and CMV-seronegative. Sequenced sample: PBMCs. The chain is built from TRBV30 and TRBJ1-1; D remains ambiguous. The CDR3 DNA is TGTGCCTGGAATGAGGGTAAACACACTGAAGCTTTCTTT. Residues: CAWNEGKHTEAFF.